The rows below give T cell receptor beta chains drawn from one sample of a study of T cells in Graves' hyperthyroidism and ophthalmopathy. From the multiplex PCR reads, TCRdb called clonotypes with MiXCR, one entry per CDR3 protein. The sample yields around 600,000 distinct CDR3 sequences, approximately 15% seen once. Source material: blood. The receptors here all came from a woman aged 18-29 years with Graves' ophthalmopathy. Both conserved end residues are part of each CDR3. D genes are given only for firm matches. For some rows the clone size is stated as once, few or many, or as a class when expanded; others skip it.

V,D,size,J,CDR3,DNA
TRBV6-1,TRBD1,few,TRBJ1-1,CASSPYKTGDTEAFF,TGTGCCAGCAGCCCCTATAAAACAGGGGACACTGAAGCTTTCTTT
TRBV2,.,many,TRBJ2-4,CASSEGVGRAKNIQYF,TGTGCCAGCAGTGAAGGAGTAGGCCGAGCCAAAAACATTCAGTACTTC
TRBV28,TRBD1,many,TRBJ1-2,CASSIQGARGLDYGYTF,TGTGCCAGCAGTATACAGGGGGCGCGGGGGCTAGACTATGGCTACACCTTC
TRBV30,.,few,TRBJ1-3,CAWDDLGKVWSGNTIYF,TGTGCCTGGGACGACTTAGGGAAGGTTTGGTCTGGAAACACCATATATTTT
TRBV30,TRBD2,few,TRBJ2-7,CAWSVQPSSGRFYEQYF,TGTGCCTGGAGTGTACAACCGTCTAGCGGGAGGTTCTACGAGCAGTACTTC
TRBV7-9,TRBD1,many,TRBJ1-2,CASSLGGTAVGYTF,TGTGCCAGCAGCTTAGGAGGGACAGCAGTTGGCTACACCTTC
TRBV27,.,many,TRBJ2-5,CASGHRVRETQYF,TGTGCCAGCGGACACAGGGTACGAGAGACCCAGTACTTC
TRBV30,.,many,TRBJ1-5,CAWSVGGYQPQHF,TGTGCCTGGAGTGTAGGAGGGTATCAGCCCCAGCATTTT
TRBV6-2/TRBV6-3,.,many,TRBJ2-7,CASSYLGLRADEQYF,TGTGCCAGCAGTTACTTGGGCCTCCGGGCGGACGAGCAGTACTTC
TRBV19,.,many,TRBJ1-5,CASSIEAVDQPQHF,TGTGCCAGTAGTATAGAGGCGGTGGATCAGCCCCAGCATTTT
TRBV19,TRBD2,.,TRBJ2-5,CASTPRGPSGREEETQYF,TGTGCCAGTACCCCCCGGGGGCCTAGCGGGAGGGAAGAAGAGACCCAGTACTTC
TRBV5-6,TRBD2,.,TRBJ2-1,CASSLDLLAGVPIGNEQFF,TGTGCCAGCAGCTTGGACCTACTAGCGGGAGTGCCCATTGGCAATGAGCAGTTCTTC
TRBV20-1,.,.,TRBJ1-1,CSASDGRATETFF,TGCAGTGCTAGTGACGGGAGGGCCACTGAAACTTTCTTT
TRBV28,TRBD1,many,TRBJ1-6,CASITPGQGRNSPLHF,TGTGCCAGCATTACCCCGGGACAGGGACGCAATTCACCCCTCCACTTT
TRBV6-5,.,.,TRBJ2-2,CASSYTILPNTGELFF,TGTGCCAGCAGTTACACAATTTTACCCAACACCGGGGAGCTGTTTTTT
TRBV19,TRBD1,many,TRBJ2-1,CASRPGQGYNEQFF,TGTGCCAGCAGACCGGGACAGGGCTACAATGAGCAGTTCTTC
TRBV7-9,.,many,TRBJ2-1,CASSPRTDYNEQFF,TGTGCCAGCAGCCCTCGGACAGACTACAATGAGCAGTTCTTC